These 23 T cell receptor beta chains were all obtained from the same sample, sequenced in a study of beta chain features in type 1 diabetes. TCRB transcripts that were expressed got sequenced, as all of the isolated RNA had been reverse transcribed. Measured with immunoSEQ multiplex PCR; TCRdb has only the in-frame clones, and not every one. The repertoire holds hundreds of thousands of clones, with 15% to 18% as singletons. Specimen: naive CD4+ T cells from blood. These receptors came from a man younger than 35 in good health.

The J gene is TRBJ2-2, the V gene TRBV7-2; 8 bases map to TRBD1. V was clipped by 4 bases and J by 1 base; unmatched bases: 5. This CDR3 contains 16 residues. CDR1 and CDR2 (germline): SGHTA, FQGNSA. The DNA of the CDR3 is TGTGCCAGCAGCTCCCGGACAGGGAAGAACACCGGGGAGCTGTTTTTT. Translated: CASSSRTGKNTGELFF.

This clone turned up a few times. V and J are TRBV28 and TRBJ2-5, with 7 bases fitting TRBD1. Germline V gives CDR1 MDHEN, CDR2 SYDVKM. V lost 2 bases and J lost 5; bases outside the gene matches: 11. This CDR3 is built from 16 residues. CDR3 loop: CASSLGTDRRRETQYF. The CDR3 DNA sequence: TGTGCCAGCAGTTTAGGAACGGACAGGCGCCGGGAGACCCAGTACTTC.

This clone was counted between two and nine times. The chain has TRBV7-9 and TRBJ2-1; tentatively, D is TRBD1 (5 bases). The V and J ends lost 2 bases and 6 bases respectively, with 17 bases between them. Germline CDR1 SEHNR, CDR2 FQNEAQ (reference sequence). This CDR3 has 16 amino acids. The CDR3 region has the DNA TGTGCCAGCAGCTTATTGTGGACACCCGGTTCCAATGAGCAGTTCTTC. Its protein product is CASSLLWTPGSNEQFF.

There are a few counts of this clone. The chain uses TRBV2 and TRBJ2-5; TRBD1 matches 9 bases. The CDR3 is 14 residues long. CDR1 is SNHLY and CDR2 is FYNNEI in the germline V gene. V lost 2 bases to trimming and J lost 4 bases; unmatched junction nucleotides: 2. The CDR3 region has the DNA TGTGCCAGCAGTGAAAACAGGGGGCCAGAGACCCAGTACTTC. Translating it yields CASSENRGPETQYF.

This clone was counted a few times. V and J are TRBV9 and TRBJ2-2; no reliable D call. CDR3 length: 12 residues. The germline CDR1 and CDR2 sequences are SGDLS and YYNGEE. Trimming took 3 bases from V and 2 from J, leaving 2 bases between them. The CDR3 is CASSGNTGELFF. The CDR3 region has the DNA TGTGCCAGCAGCGGTAACACCGGGGAGCTGTTTTTT.

In the case of this clone: This same CDR3 is encoded by further DNA sequences in the sample. The rearrangement uses TRBV5-1 and TRBJ1-1, with D unresolved. Germline assignment: CDR1 SGHRS and CDR2 YFSETQ. The V gene lost 0 bases and the J gene lost 7 bases, with 10 bases spanning the gap. This CDR3 region has 13 residues. Here the CDR3 DNA reads TGCGCCAGCAGCTTGGCCGGGAGGAGTGAAGCTTTCTTT. Translating it yields CASSLAGRSEAFF.

This clone has a handful of counts. The chain recombines TRBV19 with TRBJ1-1; 8 nucleotides agree with TRBD1. V shed 5 bases, J shed 1 base, and the junction held 6 bases outside the gene matches. Germline CDR1 reads LNHDA; CDR2 reads SQIVND (reference sequence). CDR3 length: 15 amino acids. The CDR3 is CASSALGQGNTEAFF. CDR3 nucleotide sequence: TGTGCCAGTAGTGCCCTCGGACAGGGGAACACTGAAGCTTTCTTT.

The rearrangement joins TRBV10-3 to TRBJ2-5; 7 nucleotides align to TRBD1. With V trimmed by 4 bases and J by 5 bases, 4 bases remained unmatched. The CDR3 totals 13 residues. Looked up from germline, CDR1 is ENHRY and CDR2 is SYGVKD. The CDR3 region is CAISAFRGETQYF. The DNA for the CDR3 is TGTGCCATCAGTGCCTTCAGGGGGGAGACCCAGTACTTC.

This clone turned up a few times. The V gene is TRBV2, the J gene TRBJ2-1, with 8 bases that match TRBD2. Germline V gene sequence: CDR1 SNHLY, CDR2 FYNNEI. Trimming took 6 bases from V and 2 from J; bases not matched to a gene: 6. The CDR3 loop spans 15 amino acids. The CDR3 region has the DNA TGTGCCAGCAGCCAGCGGGAGAGAACCTACAATGAGCAGTTCTTC. Its protein product is CASSQRERTYNEQFF.

The rearrangement uses TRBV10-3 and TRBJ1-5; D unresolved. In germline, CDR1 is ENHRY, CDR2 SYGVKD. The CDR3 extends over 14 amino acids. V was trimmed by 4 bases and J by 1 base, leaving 8 bases between them. CDR3 sequence (DNA): TGTGCCATCAGTGGAGCGGGCAGCAATCAGCCCCAGCATTTT. Its translation is CAISGAGSNQPQHF.

This clone has only a few counts. The chain employs TRBV30 and TRBJ2-1; 8 bases line up with TRBD1. The V gene's germline CDR1 is GTSNPN and CDR2 SVGIG (reference sequence). The junction had 6 bases not matched to a gene; V was cut back by 1 base and J by 4 bases. The length of the CDR3 is 15 residues. The CDR3 protein is CAWSAQGVAYNEQFF. The CDR3 bases are TGTGCCTGGAGTGCACAGGGGGTAGCGTACAATGAGCAGTTCTTC.

This clone was counted a few times. The V gene is TRBV15, the J gene TRBJ1-4; D is unresolved. With 5 bases removed from V and 7 bases from J, the gap between germline ends came to 17 bases. Germline values: CDR1 LNHNV, CDR2 YYDKDF (reference sequence). CDR3 length: 15 residues. CDR3 region: CATSGNRGASEKLFF. The DNA for the CDR3 is TGTGCCACCAGCGGGAACAGAGGCGCGAGTGAAAAACTGTTTTTT.

This clone was detected a few times. V is TRBV4-3 and J is TRBJ2-2; D is possibly TRBD2 (5 bases). CDR1 is LGHNA and CDR2 is YSLEER in the germline V gene. The length of the CDR3 is 18 residues. Trimming took 2 bases from V and 2 from J, leaving 18 bases between them. CDR3 in amino acids: CASSQTRGILGNTGELFF. As DNA, the CDR3 is TGCGCCAGCAGCCAAACAAGAGGGATTCTTGGAAACACCGGGGAGCTGTTTTTT.

This clone was counted ten times or more. The CDR3: CASNAGREGDIQYF. In DNA form, the CDR3 reads TGCGCCAGCAATGCGGGACGGGAGGGGGACATTCAGTACTTC. The chain couples TRBV23-1 to TRBJ2-4, with 8 nucleotides matching TRBD2. TRBV23-1 is classed as an ORF, of uncertain function. The CDR3 loop spans 14 amino acids. Trimming took 7 bases from V and 8 from J; bases not matched to a gene: 10.

This chain joins TRBV28 and TRBJ2-7; tentatively, D is TRBD2 (5 bases). The germline V and J ends were trimmed by 4 bases and 1 base, with 17 bases remaining between them. CDR1 and CDR2 (germline): MDHEN, SYDVKM. The CDR3 is made up of 16 amino acids. CDR3 nucleotides: TGTGCCAGCAGTTCCCTGGGAGTCGGGCCGTCCTACGAGCAGTACTTC. This translates into CASSSLGVGPSYEQYF. Full variable domain (rest looked up from reference TRBV28 and TRBJ2-7): DVKVTQSSRYLVKRTGEKVFLECVQDMDHENMFWYRQDPGLGLRLIYFSYDVKMKEKGDIPEGYSVSREKKERFSLILESASTNQTSMYLCASSSLGVGPSYEQYFGPGTRLTVT.

This clone turned up a few times. This rearrangement joins TRBV6-5 to TRBJ2-3, with D unclear. In germline, CDR1 is MNHEY, CDR2 SVGAGI. The CDR3 length is 13 residues. V was trimmed by 10 bases and J by 4 bases, leaving 15 bases between them. This CDR3 is CAKTGPRPDTQYF. CDR3 nucleotide sequence: TGTGCCAAAACGGGTCCCCGGCCAGATACGCAGTATTTT.

J is TRBJ2-2 and V is TRBV7-2; D may be TRBD1 (6 bases). V gave up 1 base and J gave up 4 bases, with 10 bases separating them. The CDR3 has 15 residues. Looked up from germline, CDR1 is SGHTA and CDR2 is FQGNSA. In DNA, the CDR3 is TGTGCCAGCAGCTTAGAGTGGGGGCGCACCGGGGAGCTGTTTTTT. The encoded protein is CASSLEWGRTGELFF.

The genes are TRBV29-1 and TRBJ1-3; D gene unclear. This CDR3 has 13 residues. Trimming took off 4 bases at V and 0 bases at J, with 7 bases between the two ends. Germline V lookup: CDR1 SQVTM, CDR2 ANQGSEA. CDR3 amino acids: CSVVQNSGNTIYF. The DNA for the CDR3 is TGCAGCGTTGTGCAGAACTCTGGAAACACCATATATTTT.

CDR3 region: CASSLASGRNTQYF. Written as DNA, the CDR3 is TGTGCCAGCAGTTTGGCTAGCGGGAGGAATACCCAGTACTTC. The V call is TRBV28, the J call TRBJ2-5, with 11 bases identical to TRBD2. Losses at the gene ends were 3 bases for V and 8 bases for J; bases not matched to a gene: 5. The CDR3 spans 14 residues. Germline V gene data show CDR1 as MDHEN and CDR2 as SYDVKM.

This clone was recorded a few times. The rearrangement links TRBV7-9 to TRBJ2-1; perhaps D is TRBD1 or TRBD2 (5 bases each). Germline V gene lookup returns CDR1 SEHNR and CDR2 FQNEAQ (reference sequence). V lost 4 bases and J lost 7, with 23 bases in between. The length of the CDR3 is 17 residues. The CDR3 DNA sequence: TGTGCCAGCAGCTACCCCCGGCAGGGACGCCTTGGGAATGAGCAGTTCTTC. Translated, it gives CASSYPRQGRLGNEQFF.

V usage is TRBV7-2 and J usage is TRBJ1-5, with TRBD1 matching over 8 bases. This CDR3 contains 14 residues. V gave up 1 base and J gave up 6 bases; unmatched junction bases: 2. CDR1 is SGHTA and CDR2 is FQGNSA in the germline V gene. The DNA of the CDR3 is TGTGCCAGCAGCTTAGATACAGGGGGTCAGCCCCAGCATTTT. This sequence encodes CASSLDTGGQPQHF. Full variable domain (rest looked up from reference TRBV7-2 and TRBJ1-5): GAGVSQSPSNKVTEKGKDVELRCDPISGHTALYWYRQSLGQGLEFLIYFQGNSAPDKSGLPSDRFSAERTGGSVSTLTIQRTQQEDSAVYLCASSLDTGGQPQHFGDGTRLSIL.

In this sample, this clone turned up a few times. The chain couples TRBV2 to TRBJ2-3; TRBD2 is a possible D gene (6 bases). The CDR3 totals 12 residues. Trimming took off 6 bases at V and 8 bases at J, with 12 bases between the two ends. The germline V gene encodes CDR1 SNHLY and CDR2 FYNNEI. The CDR3 reads CASRGGQGTQYF. Written as DNA, the CDR3 is TGTGCCAGCAGGGGAGGCCAGGGTACGCAGTATTTT.

The chain couples TRBV7-2 to TRBJ2-7, with 7 nucleotides matching TRBD1. The CDR3 has 15 residues. The junction had 7 bases not matched to a gene; V was cut back by 5 bases and J by 0 bases. The germline V gene encodes CDR1 SGHTA and CDR2 FQGNSA. The CDR3 DNA sequence: TGTGCCAGCAGCAACCGGGACAGCATCTCCTACGAGCAGTACTTC. Translating gives CASSNRDSISYEQYF.